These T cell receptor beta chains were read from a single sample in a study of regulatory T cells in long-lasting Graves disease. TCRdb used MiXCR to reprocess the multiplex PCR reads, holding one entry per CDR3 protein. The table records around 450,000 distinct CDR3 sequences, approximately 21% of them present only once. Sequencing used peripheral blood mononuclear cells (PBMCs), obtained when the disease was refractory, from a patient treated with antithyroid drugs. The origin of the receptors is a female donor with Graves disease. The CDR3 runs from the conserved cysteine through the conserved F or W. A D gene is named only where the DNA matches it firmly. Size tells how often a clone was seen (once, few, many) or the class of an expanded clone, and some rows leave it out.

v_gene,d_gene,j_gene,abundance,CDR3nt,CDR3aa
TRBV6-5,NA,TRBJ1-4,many,TGTGCCAGCAGTTACGACGGGACTTTTAATGAAAAACTGTTTTTT,CASSYDGTFNEKLFF
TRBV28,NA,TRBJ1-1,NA,TGTGCCAGCAGTTTATGGCCGGCGGACTCCGGCCAGAACACTGAAGCTTTCTTT,CASSLWPADSGQNTEAFF
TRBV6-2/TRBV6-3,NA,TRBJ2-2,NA,TGTGCCAGCAGTTACTCGTCTCCGAACACCGGGGAGCTGTTTTTT,CASSYSSPNTGELFF
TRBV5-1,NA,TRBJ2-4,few,TGCGCCAGCAGCTTAGGACATTTTTCCTCAAACATTCAGTACTTC,CASSLGHFSSNIQYF
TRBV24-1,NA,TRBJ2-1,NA,TGTGCCACCAAGACCCCCCCCGCGGATGAGCAGTTCTTC,CATKTPPADEQFF
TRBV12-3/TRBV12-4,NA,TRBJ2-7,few,TGTGCCAGCAGTCCTGATAACAGCTACTACGAGCAGTACTTC,CASSPDNSYYEQYF
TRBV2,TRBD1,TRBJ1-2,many,TGTGCCAGCAGGGGGGAACAGGGGGCGTTCAGCGGCTACACCTTC,CASRGEQGAFSGYTF
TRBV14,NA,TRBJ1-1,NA,TGTGCCAGCAGCCAAGGACGCATCCGTTCCACTGAAGCTTTCTTT,CASSQGRIRSTEAFF
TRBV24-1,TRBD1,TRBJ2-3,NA,TGTGCCACCAGTGATTTCAGGACAGGGAAAGGTACGCAGTATTTT,CATSDFRTGKGTQYF
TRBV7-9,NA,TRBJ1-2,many,TGTGCCAGCAGTTTGACAGCTAACTATGGCTACACCTTC,CASSLTANYGYTF
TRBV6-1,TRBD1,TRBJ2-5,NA,TGTGCCAGCAGCGACGGACAGGTTCCAGAGACCCAGTACTTC,CASSDGQVPETQYF
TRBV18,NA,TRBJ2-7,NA,TGTGCCAGCTCACCAAGGGACGGCGCTTCCTACGAGCAGTACTTC,CASSPRDGASYEQYF
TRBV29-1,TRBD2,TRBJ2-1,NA,TGCAGCTTGCGGACTAGCGTTTACAATGAGCAGTTCTTC,CSLRTSVYNEQFF
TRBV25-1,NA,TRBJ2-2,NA,TGTGCCAGCAGTGAAACCGGGGGAGACACCGGGGAGCTGTTTTTT,CASSETGGDTGELFF
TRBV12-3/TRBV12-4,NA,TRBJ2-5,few,TGTGCCAGCAGCACGGTACGAGGGACCCAGTACTTC,CASSTVRGTQYF
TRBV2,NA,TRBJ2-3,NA,TGTGCCAGCAGTGGCCTTCCACAGATAGGGCAGTATTTT,CASSGLPQIGQYF
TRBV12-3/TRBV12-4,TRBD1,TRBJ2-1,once,TGTGCCAGCAACCCCGGGACAGGGTTCTCTGCTGAGCAGTTCTTC,CASNPGTGFSAEQFF
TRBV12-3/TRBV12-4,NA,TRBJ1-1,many,TGTGCCAGCAGTCCTACAGGGTCACTAATGAACACTGAAGCTTTCTTT,CASSPTGSLMNTEAFF
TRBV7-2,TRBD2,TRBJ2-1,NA,TGTGCCAGCAGCGTCCTAGCGGGAGGCAATGAGCAGTTCTTC,CASSVLAGGNEQFF
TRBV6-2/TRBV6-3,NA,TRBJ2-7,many,TGTGCCAGCAGTTACTCTGGCAAGTCCTACGAGCAGTACTTC,CASSYSGKSYEQYF
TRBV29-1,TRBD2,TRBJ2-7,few,TGCAGCGTTGGGGTCGGACTAGCGGGAGGGTTCTCCTACGAGCAGTACTTC,CSVGVGLAGGFSYEQYF
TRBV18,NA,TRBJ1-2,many,TGTGCCAGCTCACCCCCGAGCAGTCATGGCTACACCTTC,CASSPPSSHGYTF
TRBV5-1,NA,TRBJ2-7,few,TGCGCCAGCAGCTTGGACGGAGGCTACGAGCAGTACTTC,CASSLDGGYEQYF
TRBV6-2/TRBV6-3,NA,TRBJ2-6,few,TGTGCCAGCAGTTACGGGGCAGGCATCTCTGGGGCCAACGTCCTGACTTTC,CASSYGAGISGANVLTF
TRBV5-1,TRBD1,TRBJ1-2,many,TGCGCCAGCAGCTTGGCCGCGACAGGGGAGTATGGCTACACCTTC,CASSLAATGEYGYTF
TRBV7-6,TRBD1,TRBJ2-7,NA,TGTGCCAGCAGCTTATACCGGCGTGGGCAGGGGGCTTACGAGCAGTACTTC,CASSLYRRGQGAYEQYF
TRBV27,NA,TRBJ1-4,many,TGTGCCAGCAGTCGCCGGGCTCTCAGGGAACTGTTTTTT,CASSRRALRELFF
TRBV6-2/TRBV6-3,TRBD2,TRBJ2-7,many,TGTGCCAGCCATGGGGTGGGGGGGAGAAATCAATCCTACGAGCAGTACTTC,CASHGVGGRNQSYEQYF
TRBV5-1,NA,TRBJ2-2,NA,TGCGCCAGCAGCTTCGAAACAGGGACAAACACCGGGGAGCTGTTTTTT,CASSFETGTNTGELFF
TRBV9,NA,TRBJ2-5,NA,TGTGCCAGCAGCCATGGACTGACGGTCGAAGAGACCCAGTACTTC,CASSHGLTVEETQYF
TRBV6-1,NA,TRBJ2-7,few,TGTGCCAGCAGCCCCGGGGCGGGACATCCCTTCGAGCAGTACTTC,CASSPGAGHPFEQYF
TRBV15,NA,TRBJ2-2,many,TGTGCCACCAGCAGTCTTACAGGGAACACCGGGGAGCTGTTTTTT,CATSSLTGNTGELFF
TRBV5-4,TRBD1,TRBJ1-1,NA,TGTGCCAGCAGCTACCTGGACAGGGACACTGAAGCTTTCTTT,CASSYLDRDTEAFF
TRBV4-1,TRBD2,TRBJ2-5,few,TGCGCCAGCAGCCGATTAGCGGGGGGGTATGGGGAGACCCAGTACTTC,CASSRLAGGYGETQYF
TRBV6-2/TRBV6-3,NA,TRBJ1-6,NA,TGTGCCAGCAGTCCAACCTTTTTAGTCTATAATTCACCCCTCCACTTT,CASSPTFLVYNSPLHF
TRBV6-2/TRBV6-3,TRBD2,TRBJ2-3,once,TGTGCCAGCAGTTATGTAGCGGGAGATGCAGATACGCAGTATTTT,CASSYVAGDADTQYF
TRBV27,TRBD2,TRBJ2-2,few,TGTGCCAGCAGGCTAGCGGGAGGATCGAACACCGGGGAGCTGTTTTTT,CASRLAGGSNTGELFF
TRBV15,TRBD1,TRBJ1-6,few,TGTGCCACCAGCAGAGGTGGACAGGGGGCCTATAATTCACCCCTCCACTTT,CATSRGGQGAYNSPLHF
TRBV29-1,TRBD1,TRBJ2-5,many,TGCAGCGCTTCGGACAGGGGGCAAGAGACCCAGTACTTC,CSASDRGQETQYF
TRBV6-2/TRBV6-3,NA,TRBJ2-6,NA,TGTGCCAGCAGTTATGTTGTCTCTGGGGCCAACGTCCTGACTTTC,CASSYVVSGANVLTF
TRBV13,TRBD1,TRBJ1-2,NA,TGTACCAGCAGCCCACGACAGGGGCTGAGCTATGGCTACACCTTC,CTSSPRQGLSYGYTF
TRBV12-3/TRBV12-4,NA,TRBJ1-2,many,TGTGCCAGCAGTTCTCAGGGGCCCGCTGATGGCTACACCTTC,CASSSQGPADGYTF
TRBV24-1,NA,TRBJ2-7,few,TGTGCCACCAGTGATTCCACTCCCTACGAGCAGTACTTC,CATSDSTPYEQYF
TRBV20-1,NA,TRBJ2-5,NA,TGCAGTGCTCCTCCCGGGGGAGAAGAGACCCAGTACTTC,CSAPPGGEETQYF
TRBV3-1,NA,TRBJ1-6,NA,TGTGCCAGCAGCCAAGAGTCGTATAATTCACCCCTCCACTTT,CASSQESYNSPLHF
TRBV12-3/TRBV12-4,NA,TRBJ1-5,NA,TGTGCCAGCAGTTTTGGGGTCGTGAGAACTAATCAGCCCCAGCATTTT,CASSFGVVRTNQPQHF
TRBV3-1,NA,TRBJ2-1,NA,TGTGCCAGCAGCCAAGATAGCAGCCATGAGCAGTTCTTC,CASSQDSSHEQFF
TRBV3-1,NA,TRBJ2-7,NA,TGTGCCAGCAGCCAAGCCCCAGGGACGCAGTACTTC,CASSQAPGTQYF
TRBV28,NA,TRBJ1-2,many,TGTGCCAGCAGTTTGAATGGCTACACCTTC,CASSLNGYTF
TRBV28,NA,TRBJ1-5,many,TGTGCCAGCAGCACCCAAGGTCAGCCCCAGCATTTT,CASSTQGQPQHF
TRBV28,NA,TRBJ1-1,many,TGTGCCAGCATCGAACGGGGGAGGAGCACTGAAGCTTTCTTT,CASIERGRSTEAFF
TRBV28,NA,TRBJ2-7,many,TGTGCCAGCAGTTTATCATATAGGGGGACCGCCAGCTCCTACGAGCAGTACTTC,CASSLSYRGTASSYEQYF